Listed here are 9 T cell receptor beta chains from one sample, sequenced in a study of blood T cell repertoires in COVID-19. Produced via immunoSEQ multiplex PCR; TCRdb's table is partial and in-frame only. The sample lists about 180,000 clones; roughly three quarters were seen once. Sequenced sample: peripheral blood. These receptors all come from a woman older than 75 with COVID-19, enrolled during active disease.

The chain recombines TRBV14 with TRBJ1-2; D not resolved. Between the trimmed V and J ends, which lost 4 bases and 4 bases, there was a span of 10 bases. This CDR3 has 13 residues. Germline values: CDR1 SGHDN, CDR2 FVKESK. CDR3: CASSRTRSYGYTF. The CDR3 region has the DNA TGTGCCAGCAGCCGTACAAGAAGCTATGGCTACACCTTC.

The chain is built from TRBV5-1 and TRBJ1-4, with D maybe TRBD1 (6 bases). Deletions cut 2 bases from V and 7 bases from J, with 12 bases between. Germline V lookup: CDR1 SGHRS, CDR2 YFSETQ. The CDR3 runs 14 residues. The CDR3 sequence is CASSLQGRSEKLFF. In nucleotides, the CDR3 is TGCGCCAGCAGCTTACAGGGTCGGAGTGAAAAACTGTTTTTT.

This chain links TRBV14 with TRBJ2-1; TRBD2 might be the D (6 bases). The CDR3 loop spans 16 amino acids. Germline loops: CDR1 SGHDN, CDR2 FVKESK. V gave up 0 bases and J gave up 2 bases, with 11 bases separating them. Here the CDR3 DNA reads TGTGCCAGCAGCCAAGATTGGCTAGCGCCCTACAATGAGCAGTTCTTC. Translation: CASSQDWLAPYNEQFF.

Only one count was recorded for this clone. The genes are TRBV4-1 and TRBJ2-2; unclear D gene. The V and J ends lost 1 base and 2 bases respectively, with 20 bases between them. CDR3 length: 19 residues. The germline gives CDR1 MGHRA, CDR2 YSYEKL. CDR3 sequence: CASSQGLLTRSKNTGELFF. As DNA, the CDR3 is TGCGCCAGCAGCCAAGGGTTGCTAACCCGCTCAAAAAACACCGGGGAGCTGTTTTTT.

DNA for the CDR3: TGCGCCAGCAGCGCCGACCCAGGAACTTCCTACGAGCAGTACTTC. This encodes CASSADPGTSYEQYF. This rearrangement joins TRBV5-1 to TRBJ2-7; D is unclear. The CDR3 contains 15 residues. V was pared by 4 bases and J by 1 base, with 15 bases between. From germline, CDR1 is SGHRS and CDR2 YFSETQ.

CDR3 bases: TGTGCCAGCAGGGTTGGGGGCTTCAATGAGCAGTTCTTC. The encoded protein is CASRVGGFNEQFF. V and J are TRBV6-5 and TRBJ2-1; perhaps TRBD1 as D (6 bases). The length of the CDR3 is 13 residues. The germline CDR1 and CDR2 sequences are MNHEY and SVGAGI. Deletions cut 6 bases from V and 6 bases from J, with 12 bases between.

This clone was picked up a small number of times. This chain connects TRBV7-8 to TRBJ2-2; D perhaps matches TRBD2 (6 bases). CDR3 length equals 18 residues. CDR1 and CDR2 from the germline V gene are SGHVS and FQNEAQ. The germline V and J ends were trimmed by 6 bases and 2 bases, with 22 bases remaining between them. This CDR3 reads CASRSLAGAPANTGELFF. As DNA, the CDR3 is TGTGCCAGCAGATCACTAGCTGGAGCACCCGCTAACACCGGGGAGCTGTTTTTT.

Comment on this clone: This same CDR3 is encoded by further DNA sequences in the sample. The chain joins TRBV6-5 to TRBJ2-7, with D uncertain. The V gene's germline CDR1 is MNHEY and CDR2 SVGAGI. There are 15 residues in the CDR3. With 0 bases removed from V and 2 bases from J, the gap between germline ends came to 11 bases. The CDR3 region is CASSYSEAETYEQYF. Here the CDR3 DNA reads TGTGCCAGCAGTTACTCTGAGGCGGAGACCTACGAGCAGTACTTC.

The chain uses TRBV19 and TRBJ1-2; D is unclear. Germline V CDR1 and CDR2: LNHDA, SQIVND (reference sequence). This CDR3 has 13 amino acids. V was trimmed by 7 bases and J by 5 bases, leaving 14 bases between them. The CDR3 spells CASKEGSRYGYTF. The CDR3 DNA reads TGTGCCAGTAAAGAGGGCAGTAGATATGGCTACACCTTC.